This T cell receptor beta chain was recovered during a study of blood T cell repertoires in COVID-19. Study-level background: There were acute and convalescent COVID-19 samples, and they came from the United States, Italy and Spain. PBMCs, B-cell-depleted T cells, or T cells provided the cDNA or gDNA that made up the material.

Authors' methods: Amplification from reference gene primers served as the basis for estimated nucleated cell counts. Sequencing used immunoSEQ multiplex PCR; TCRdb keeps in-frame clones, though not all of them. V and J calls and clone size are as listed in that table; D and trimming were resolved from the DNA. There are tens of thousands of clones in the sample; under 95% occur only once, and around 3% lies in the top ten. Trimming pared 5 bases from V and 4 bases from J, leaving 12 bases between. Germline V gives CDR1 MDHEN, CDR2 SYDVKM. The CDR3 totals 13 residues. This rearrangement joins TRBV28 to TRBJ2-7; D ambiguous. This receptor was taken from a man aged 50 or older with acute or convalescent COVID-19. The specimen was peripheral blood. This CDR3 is CASSPPSVYEQYF. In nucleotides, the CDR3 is TGTGCCAGCAGTCCTCCTTCGGTTTACGAGCAGTACTTC. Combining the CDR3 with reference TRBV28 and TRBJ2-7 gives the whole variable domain DVKVTQSSRYLVKRTGEKVFLECVQDMDHENMFWYRQDPGLGLRLIYFSYDVKMKEKGDIPEGYSVSREKKERFSLILESASTNQTSMYLCASSPPSVYEQYFGPGTRLTVT.